These 9 T cell receptor beta chains were all obtained from the same sample, sequenced in a study of blood T cell repertoires in COVID-19. Method: immunoSEQ multiplex PCR; TCRdb's copy keeps in-frame clones and lacks some. The sample has around 140,000 clones; approximately 78% are singletons. The material sequenced was PBMCs or T cells enriched from blood (not recorded which). The source is a woman between 45 and 65 years old who had recovered from COVID-19.

This clone was detected only once. At the DNA level, this CDR3 is encoded by other sequences in the same sample as well. CDR3 in amino acids: CASSITGGQETQYF. In DNA, the CDR3 is TGTGCCAGTAGTATTACAGGGGGTCAAGAGACCCAGTACTTC. The chain couples TRBV19 to TRBJ2-5, with 8 nucleotides matching TRBD1. The CDR3 consists of 14 residues. V lost 3 bases to trimming and J lost 2 bases; unmatched junction nucleotides: 2. In germline, CDR1 is LNHDA, CDR2 SQIVND (reference sequence).

The V call is TRBV24-1, the J call TRBJ2-2; TRBD1 matches at 9 bases. V gave up 3 bases and J gave up 6 bases; unmatched junction bases: 16. The CDR3 is 19 residues long. Germline lookup yields CDR1 KGHDR and CDR2 SFDVKD. CDR3 sequence (DNA): TGTGCCACCAGTGATCCTCCGGGACAGGGCGCCTCAAATTCCGGGGAGCTGTTTTTT. Translation: CATSDPPGQGASNSGELFF.

V gene TRBV7-8 combines with J gene TRBJ2-3, with D hard to call. Germline lookup yields CDR1 SGHVS and CDR2 FQNEAQ. The V and J ends lost 5 bases and 4 bases respectively, with 10 bases between them. The CDR3 length is 13 residues. CDR3 protein: CASSPTSPDTQYF. CDR3 in DNA: TGTGCCAGCAGCCCCACGAGCCCAGATACGCAGTATTTT.

This chain links TRBV19 with TRBJ1-2; D might be TRBD1 (6 bases). The germline V gene encodes CDR1 LNHDA and CDR2 SQIVND (reference sequence). The CDR3 has 13 residues. Trimming cost V 6 bases and J 4 bases, with 12 bases left between them. For the CDR3, the DNA is TGTGCCAGTAGCTTGACAGGACCCTATGGCTACACCTTC. Its protein is CASSLTGPYGYTF.

The rearrangement links TRBV29-1 to TRBJ1-2; no firm D call. Trimming shortened V by 4 bases and J by 7 bases, and 10 bases separated the two germline ends. The germline V gene encodes CDR1 SQVTM and CDR2 ANQGSEA. There are 11 residues in the CDR3. The DNA of the CDR3 is TGCAGCGTTGCCCGGGATGGTGGCTACACCTTC. It specifies CSVARDGGYTF.

The chain uses TRBV24-1 and TRBJ2-1; 12 nucleotides align to TRBD2. J gave up 3 bases and V 2 bases, and 4 bases lay outside the gene matches. The CDR3 loop spans 17 amino acids. The germline gives CDR1 KGHDR, CDR2 SFDVKD. The CDR3 bases are TGTGCCACCAGTGATTCAACTAGCGGGGGGCTCTACAATGAGCAGTTCTTC. This gives the protein CATSDSTSGGLYNEQFF.

The rearrangement links TRBV29-1 to TRBJ1-2, with D possibly being TRBD1 (5 bases). The CDR3 totals 11 residues. Per the germline V gene, CDR1 is SQVTM and CDR2 is ANQGSEA. The germline V and J ends were trimmed by 4 bases and 7 bases, with 10 bases remaining between them. CDR3 loop: CSVGPDSGYTF. The CDR3 DNA is TGCAGCGTTGGGCCCGACAGTGGCTACACCTTC.

The chain recombines TRBV2 with TRBJ2-1; 9 bases are a match to TRBD1. V lost 6 bases, J lost 8 bases, and 14 bases stayed unmatched. From germline, CDR1 is SNHLY and CDR2 FYNNEI. The CDR3 spans 16 residues. The CDR3 nucleotides are TGTGCCAGCAGCGCCCCGGACAGGGGACTACTGGATGAGCAGTTCTTC. Translating gives CASSAPDRGLLDEQFF.

The V and J genes are TRBV7-9 and TRBJ1-2; D unclear. The CDR3 covers 13 residues. V lost 2 bases and J lost 8, with 12 bases in between. Germline V gene sequence: CDR1 SEHNR, CDR2 FQNEAQ (reference sequence). The CDR3: CASSLTAQSGYTF. CDR3 sequence (DNA): TGTGCCAGCAGCTTAACTGCCCAAAGCGGCTACACCTTC.